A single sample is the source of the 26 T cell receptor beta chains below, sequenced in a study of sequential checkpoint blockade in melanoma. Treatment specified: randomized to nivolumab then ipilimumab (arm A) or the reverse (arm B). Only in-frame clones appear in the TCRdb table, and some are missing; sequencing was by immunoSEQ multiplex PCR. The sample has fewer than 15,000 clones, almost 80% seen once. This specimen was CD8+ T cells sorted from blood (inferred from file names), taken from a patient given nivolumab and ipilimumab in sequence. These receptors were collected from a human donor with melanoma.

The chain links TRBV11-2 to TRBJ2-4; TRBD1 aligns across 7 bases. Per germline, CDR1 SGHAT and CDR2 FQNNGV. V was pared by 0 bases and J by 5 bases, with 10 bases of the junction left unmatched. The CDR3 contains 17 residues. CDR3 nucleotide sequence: TGTGCCAGCAGCTTAGAACCTCCGGGGACAGTTCAAAACATTCAGTACTTC. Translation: CASSLEPPGTVQNIQYF.

CDR3: CASSSDSSYEQYF. The CDR3 DNA reads as TGCGCCAGCAGCTCTGACAGCTCCTACGAGCAGTACTTC. The V gene is TRBV5-1, the J gene TRBJ2-7, with D maybe TRBD1 (5 bases). This CDR3 spans 13 amino acids. V dropped 3 bases and J dropped 0 bases, with 7 bases sitting between them. Germline CDR1 SGHRS, CDR2 YFSETQ.

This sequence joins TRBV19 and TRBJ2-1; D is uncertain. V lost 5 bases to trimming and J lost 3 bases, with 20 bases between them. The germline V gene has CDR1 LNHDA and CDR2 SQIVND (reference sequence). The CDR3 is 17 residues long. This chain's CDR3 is CASSLMADTYGYNEQFF. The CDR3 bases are TGTGCCAGTAGTCTCATGGCAGACACATATGGCTACAATGAGCAGTTCTTC.

CDR3 coding DNA: TGTGCCAGTAGGGCGGGACAGGGCGGCTACGAGCAGTACTTC. This encodes CASRAGQGGYEQYF. The rearrangement uses TRBV19 and TRBJ2-7; TRBD1 matches at 9 bases. The V gene end was trimmed by 6 bases and the J gene end by 3 bases; junction bases not matched to a gene: 6. Per the germline V gene, CDR1 is LNHDA and CDR2 is SQIVND (reference sequence). The CDR3 contains 14 residues.

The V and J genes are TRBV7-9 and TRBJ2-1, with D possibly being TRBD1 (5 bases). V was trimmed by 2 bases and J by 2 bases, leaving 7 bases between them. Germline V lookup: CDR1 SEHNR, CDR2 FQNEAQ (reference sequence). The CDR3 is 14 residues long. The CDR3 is CASSLPGTYNEQFF. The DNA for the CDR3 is TGTGCCAGCAGCTTACCAGGGACCTACAATGAGCAGTTCTTC. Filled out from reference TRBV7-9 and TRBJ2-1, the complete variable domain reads DTGVSQNPRHKITKRGQNVTFRCDPISEHNRLYWYRQTLGQGPEFLTYFQNEAQLEKSRLLSDRFSAERPKGSFSTLEIQRTEQGDSAMYLCASSLPGTYNEQFFGPGTRLTVL.

The CDR3 protein is CASSPGVSYEQYF. The CDR3 region has the DNA TGTGCCAGCAGCCCGGGGGTCTCCTACGAGCAGTACTTC. This chain uses TRBV27 with TRBJ2-7; weak D call: TRBD2 (6 bases). Germline lookup yields CDR1 MNHEY and CDR2 SMNVEV (reference sequence). Deletions cut 6 bases from V and 0 bases from J, with 9 bases between. There are 13 residues in the CDR3.

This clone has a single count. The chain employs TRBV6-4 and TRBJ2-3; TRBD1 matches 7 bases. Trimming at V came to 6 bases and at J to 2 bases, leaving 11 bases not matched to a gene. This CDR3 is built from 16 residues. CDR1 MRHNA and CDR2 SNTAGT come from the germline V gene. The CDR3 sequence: CASSDEAGTATDTQYF. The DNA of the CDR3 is TGTGCCAGCAGCGACGAAGCCGGGACAGCCACAGATACGCAGTATTTT.

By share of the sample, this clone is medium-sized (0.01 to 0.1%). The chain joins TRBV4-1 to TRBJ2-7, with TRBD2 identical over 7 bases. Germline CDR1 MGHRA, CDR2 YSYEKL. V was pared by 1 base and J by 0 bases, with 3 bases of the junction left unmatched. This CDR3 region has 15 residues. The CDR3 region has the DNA TGCGCCAGCAGCCAAGGGAGCGGGATCTCCTACGAGCAGTACTTC. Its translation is CASSQGSGISYEQYF.

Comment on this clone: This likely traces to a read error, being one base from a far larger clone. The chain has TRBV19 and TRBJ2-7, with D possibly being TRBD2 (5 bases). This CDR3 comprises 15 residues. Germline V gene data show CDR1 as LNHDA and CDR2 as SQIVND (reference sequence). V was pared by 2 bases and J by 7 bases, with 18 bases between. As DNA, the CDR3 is TGTGCCAGTAGTATAACCCAGCTGGGAGATAATGAGCAGTACTTC. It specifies CASSITQLGDNEQYF.

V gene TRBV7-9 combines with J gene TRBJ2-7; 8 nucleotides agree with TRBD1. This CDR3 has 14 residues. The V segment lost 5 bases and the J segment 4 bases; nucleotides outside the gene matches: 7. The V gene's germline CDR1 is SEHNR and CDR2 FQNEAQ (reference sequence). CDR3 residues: CASSHTRTGYEQYF. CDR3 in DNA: TGTGCCAGCAGCCACACACGGACAGGGTACGAGCAGTACTTC.

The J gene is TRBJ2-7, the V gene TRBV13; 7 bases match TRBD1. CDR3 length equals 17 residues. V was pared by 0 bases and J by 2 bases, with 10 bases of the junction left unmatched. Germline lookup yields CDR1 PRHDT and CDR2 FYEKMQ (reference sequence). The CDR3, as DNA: TGTGCCAGCAGCTTAGGGCAGGGGGTGACAGGGCCCTACGAGCAGTACTTC. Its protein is CASSLGQGVTGPYEQYF.

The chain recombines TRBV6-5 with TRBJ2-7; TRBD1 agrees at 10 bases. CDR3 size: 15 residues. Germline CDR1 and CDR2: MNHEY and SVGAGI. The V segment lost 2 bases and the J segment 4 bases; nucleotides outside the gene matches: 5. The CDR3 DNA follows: TGTGCCAGCAGTTACGATCCGGGACAGGGGTACGAGCAGTACTTC. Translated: CASSYDPGQGYEQYF.

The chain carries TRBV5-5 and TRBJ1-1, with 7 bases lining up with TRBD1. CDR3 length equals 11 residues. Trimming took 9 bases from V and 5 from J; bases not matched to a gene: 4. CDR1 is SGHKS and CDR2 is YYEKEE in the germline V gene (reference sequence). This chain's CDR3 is CATEQGTEAFF. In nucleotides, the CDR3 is TGTGCCACTGAACAGGGGACTGAAGCTTTCTTT. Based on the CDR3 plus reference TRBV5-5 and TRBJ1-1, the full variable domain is DAGVTQSPTHLIKTRGQQVTLRCSPISGHKSVSWYQQVLGQGPQFIFQYYEKEERGRGNFPDRFSARQFPNYSSELNVNALLLGDSALYLCATEQGTEAFFGQGTRLTVV.

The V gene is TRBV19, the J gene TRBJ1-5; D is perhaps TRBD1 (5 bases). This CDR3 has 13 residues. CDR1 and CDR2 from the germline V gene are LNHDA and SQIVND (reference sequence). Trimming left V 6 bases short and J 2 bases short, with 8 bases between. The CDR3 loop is CASRLGGNQPQHF. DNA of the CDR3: TGTGCCAGTAGGCTAGGGGGCAATCAGCCCCAGCATTTT.

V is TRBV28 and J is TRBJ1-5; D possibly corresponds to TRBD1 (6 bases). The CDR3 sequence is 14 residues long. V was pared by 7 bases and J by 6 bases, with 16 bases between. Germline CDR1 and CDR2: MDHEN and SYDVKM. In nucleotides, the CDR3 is TGTGCCAGCACCTTCTTACAGGGCACTCAGCCCCAGCATTTT. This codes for CASTFLQGTQPQHF.

As DNA, the CDR3 is TGTGCCAGCAGCCTACAGGGGATCAATCAGCCCCAGCATTTT. It codes for CASSLQGINQPQHF. The chain joins TRBV7-6 to TRBJ1-5; 7 bases map to TRBD1. CDR1 is SGHVS, CDR2 FNYEAQ, per germline. V shed 5 bases and J 3 bases; nucleotides not matched to a gene: 4. This CDR3 spans 14 amino acids.

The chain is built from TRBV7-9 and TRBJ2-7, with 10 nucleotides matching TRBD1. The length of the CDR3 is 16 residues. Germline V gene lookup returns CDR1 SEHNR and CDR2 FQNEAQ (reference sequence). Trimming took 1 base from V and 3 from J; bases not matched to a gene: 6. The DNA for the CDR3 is TGTGCCAGCAGCTTAGGCTTCGGGACAGGGGTCTACGAGCAGTACTTC. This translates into CASSLGFGTGVYEQYF.

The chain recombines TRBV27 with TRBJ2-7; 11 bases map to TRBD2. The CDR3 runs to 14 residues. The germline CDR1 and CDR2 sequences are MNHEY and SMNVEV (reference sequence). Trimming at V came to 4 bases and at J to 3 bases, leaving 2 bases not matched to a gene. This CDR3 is CASSSTSGDYEQYF. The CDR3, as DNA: TGTGCCAGCAGTTCGACTAGCGGGGACTACGAGCAGTACTTC.

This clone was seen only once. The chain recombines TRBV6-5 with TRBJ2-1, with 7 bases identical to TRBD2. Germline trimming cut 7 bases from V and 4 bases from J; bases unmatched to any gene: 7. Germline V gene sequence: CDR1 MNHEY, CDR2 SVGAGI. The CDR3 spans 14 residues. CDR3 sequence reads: CASTLAGEYNEQFF. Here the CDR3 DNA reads TGTGCCAGCACCTTGGCGGGAGAATACAATGAGCAGTTCTTC.

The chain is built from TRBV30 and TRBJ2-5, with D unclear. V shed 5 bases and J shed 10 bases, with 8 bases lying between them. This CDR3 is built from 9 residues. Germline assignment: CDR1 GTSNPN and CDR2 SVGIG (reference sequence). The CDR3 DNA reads TGTGCCTGGCCTAGGCGCCAGTACTTC. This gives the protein CAWPRRQYF.

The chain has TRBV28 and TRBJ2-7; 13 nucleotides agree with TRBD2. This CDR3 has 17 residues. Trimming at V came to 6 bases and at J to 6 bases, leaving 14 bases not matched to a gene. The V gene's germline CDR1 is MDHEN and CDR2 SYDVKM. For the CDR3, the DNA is TGTGCCAGCAGCCAGATCCCCGGGACTAGCGGGAACGGCGAGCAGTACTTC. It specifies CASSQIPGTSGNGEQYF.

CDR3 DNA sequence: TGTGCCAGCAGCTTAGCGATGGGAGCCTCCTACGAGCAGTACTTC. Amino acids: CASSLAMGASYEQYF. This chain connects TRBV7-8 to TRBJ2-7; tentatively, D is TRBD2 (5 bases). CDR1 and CDR2 (germline): SGHVS, FQNEAQ. The CDR3 has 15 amino acids. V lost 0 bases, J lost 0 bases, and 9 bases lay in between.

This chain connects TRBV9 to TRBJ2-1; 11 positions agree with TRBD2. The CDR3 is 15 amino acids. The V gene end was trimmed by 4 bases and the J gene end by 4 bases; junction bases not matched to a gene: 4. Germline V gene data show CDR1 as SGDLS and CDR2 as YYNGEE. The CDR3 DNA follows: TGTGCCAGCAGCCTAGCGGGAGGCCCTTACAATGAGCAGTTCTTC. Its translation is CASSLAGGPYNEQFF. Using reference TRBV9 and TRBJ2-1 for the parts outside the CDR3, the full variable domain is DSGVTQTPKHLITATGQRVTLRCSPRSGDLSVYWYQQSLDQGLQFLIQYYNGEERAKGNILERFSAQQFPDLHSELNLSSLELGDSALYFCASSLAGGPYNEQFFGPGTRLTVL.

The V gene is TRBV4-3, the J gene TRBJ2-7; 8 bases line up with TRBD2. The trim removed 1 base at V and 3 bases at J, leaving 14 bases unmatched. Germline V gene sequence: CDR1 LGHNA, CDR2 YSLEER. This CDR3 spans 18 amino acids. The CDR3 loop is CASSQVVSAGGFSYEQYF. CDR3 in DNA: TGCGCCAGCAGCCAAGTCGTTTCGGCGGGAGGCTTCAGCTACGAGCAGTACTTC.

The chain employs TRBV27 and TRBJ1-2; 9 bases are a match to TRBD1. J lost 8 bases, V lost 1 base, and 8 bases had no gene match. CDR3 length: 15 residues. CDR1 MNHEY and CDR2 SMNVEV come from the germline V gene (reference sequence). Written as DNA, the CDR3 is TGTGCCAGCAGTTTATGGGGACAGGGAGCAGAAGGCTACACCTTC. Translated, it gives CASSLWGQGAEGYTF.

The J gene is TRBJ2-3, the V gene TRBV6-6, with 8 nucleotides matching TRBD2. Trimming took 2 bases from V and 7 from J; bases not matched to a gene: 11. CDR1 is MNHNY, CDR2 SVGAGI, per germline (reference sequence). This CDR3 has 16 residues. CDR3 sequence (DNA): TGTGCCAGCAGTTACCGACCGGGACTAGACTATAATACGCAGTATTTT. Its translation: CASSYRPGLDYNTQYF.